This T cell receptor (beta chain) was recorded in a study of graft-versus-host responses after intestinal transplantation. Findings and limits, study-wide: GvH clones occurred in recipient marrow; some first appeared in ileum or blood.

Libraries were prepared by immunoSEQ multiplex PCR; TCRdb keeps only in-frame clonotypes and omits some of them. The table has some 23,000 clones, roughly 94% seen once. Germline V gene sequence: CDR1 SGHRS, CDR2 YFSETQ. Trimming removed 4 bases at V and 5 bases at J, with 14 bases between. The CDR3 extends over 14 amino acids. Notes on this clone: Its antigen remains unidentified.

The chain joins TRBV5-1 to TRBJ2-3; D is unresolved. This sequence was found in a human patient who received an intestinal transplant, so some T cells may come from the graft donor. Here the sequenced sample was PBMCs, taken 156 days after intestinal transplant. Written as DNA, the CDR3 is TGCGCCAGCAGCCCCTTAGGGAATCAAGATACGCAGTATTTT. This gives the protein CASSPLGNQDTQYF.